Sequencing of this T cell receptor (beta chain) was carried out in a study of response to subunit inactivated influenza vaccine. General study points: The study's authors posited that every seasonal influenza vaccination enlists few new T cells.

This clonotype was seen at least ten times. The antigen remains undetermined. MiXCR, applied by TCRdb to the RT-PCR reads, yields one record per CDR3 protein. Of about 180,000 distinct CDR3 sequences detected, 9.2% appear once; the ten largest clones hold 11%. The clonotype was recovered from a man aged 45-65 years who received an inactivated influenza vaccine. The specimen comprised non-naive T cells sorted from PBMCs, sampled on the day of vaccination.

The CDR3 DNA follows: TGTGCCAGCAGTTCGGCCAGCGTATGGCCTAAAGGAACAGATACGCAGTATTTT. Amino acids: CASSSASVWPKGTDTQYF. V gene TRBV27 combines with J gene TRBJ2-3; D is uncertain. The CDR3 has 18 residues. Trimming stripped 4 bases from V and 3 bases from J, with 23 bases between. Germline V lookup: CDR1 MNHEY, CDR2 SMNVEV (reference sequence).